The rows below give T cell receptor beta chains drawn from one sample of a study of regulatory T cells in long-lasting Graves disease. TCRdb called the multiplex PCR reads again in MiXCR, with one record for every CDR3 protein. The table lists some 350,000 distinct CDR3 sequences, about 16% of them singletons. Separately, the same data were catalogued under a study of T cells in Graves' hyperthyroidism and ophthalmopathy.

Material: peripheral blood mononuclear cells (PBMCs), obtained at new diagnosis, from a patient treated with antithyroid drugs. These receptor sequences come from a woman under 30 with Graves disease. Each CDR3 is given with its conserved first and last residue. Some rows mark clone size as missing; the rest say once, few, many or name a class of expanded clone.

cdr3_aa,clone_size,j_call,v_call
CASKPSPGTGQMEGYTF,few,TRBJ1-2,TRBV5-4
CASSFGQVTDTQYF,many,TRBJ2-3,TRBV5-1
CAISESRGAEANTGELFF,NA,TRBJ2-2,TRBV10-3
CASSPTGGENQPQHF,few,TRBJ1-5,TRBV11-2
CASSGGYSNQPQHF,few,TRBJ1-5,TRBV6-2/TRBV6-3
CASSFRGAPTGELFF,many,TRBJ2-2,TRBV3-1
CASSAAYEPYF,NA,TRBJ2-7,TRBV30
CASTTGYGYTF,many,TRBJ1-2,TRBV2
CASSESGGDPSYEQYF,NA,TRBJ2-7,TRBV10-2
CASSLAGDADTQYF,few,TRBJ2-3,TRBV6-4
CASSLTSDTQYF,many,TRBJ2-3,TRBV5-1
CASSGGARSYNEQFF,many,TRBJ2-1,TRBV11-1
CASRRDRDGNTIYF,NA,TRBJ1-3,TRBV6-1
CSADSHENTEAFF,many,TRBJ1-1,TRBV20-1
CASSAVGQTYEQYF,many,TRBJ2-7,TRBV9
CASSGTEDGYTF,NA,TRBJ1-2,TRBV5-1
CASSRPGLVGEQYF,few,TRBJ2-7,TRBV6-1
CASSLLAGAYEQYF,many,TRBJ2-7,TRBV28
CASSLVSKATSGGNYEQYF,many,TRBJ2-7,TRBV7-8
CASSTQGTNYGYTF,NA,TRBJ1-2,TRBV19
CASRGAGQGAEEQYF,few,TRBJ2-7,TRBV25-1
CASSRLSGSSYEQYF,many,TRBJ2-7,TRBV5-6
CSAREVTGYSNQPQHF,NA,TRBJ1-5,TRBV20-1
CASRTGLRTEAFF,few,TRBJ1-1,TRBV7-9
CASSVSTNTGELFF,many,TRBJ2-2,TRBV5-1
CASSHKTDRVYEQYF,NA,TRBJ2-7,TRBV7-9